The rows below give T cell receptor beta chains drawn from one sample of a study of T-cell memory formation after mild COVID-19. Each CDR3 protein gets one entry after TCRdb re-called the 5' RACE reads with MiXCR. Among more than 450,000 distinct CDR3 sequences listed, over 15% were seen once. Sequenced material: PBMCs or a T cell subset sorted from them (not recorded which). Receptor source: an adult woman who had mild COVID-19 (a few samples of this study predate the infection). Cell type and time point are not known. Both conserved end residues are part of each CDR3. D genes are given only for firm matches. Not all rows give a size; the values are once, few, many and, for expanded clones, a class.

d_call	j_call	v_call	clone_size	cdr3_nt	cdr3_aa
-	TRBJ2-4	TRBV15	few	TGTGCCACCAGTTTTTTAGTCTCCGGAGAACTGGCCAAAAACATTCAGTACTTC	CATSFLVSGELAKNIQYF
-	TRBJ2-2	TRBV21-1	few	TGTGCCCCCGGGGGAGGGGGCCTTGTCCTACCCACCGGGGAGCTGTTTTTT	CAPGGGGLVLPTGELFF
TRBD2	TRBJ2-7	TRBV18	few	TGTGCCAGCTCACCAGATAGCGGGTTCTCCTACGAGCAGTACTTC	CASSPDSGFSYEQYF
TRBD1	TRBJ1-1	TRBV4-1	-	TGCGCCAGCAGCCCCCAGGGTCAGGGGGCTCGGGCTTTCTTT	CASSPQGQGARAFF
TRBD1	TRBJ2-1	TRBV23-1	many	TGCGCCAGCAGTCAATCGGAGGATTGCGACAGGGCCTACAATGAGCAGTTCTTC	CASSQSEDCDRAYNEQFF
-	TRBJ2-3	TRBV15	few	TGTGCCACCAGCAGAGGGGGGACCGCAGATACGCAGTATTTT	CATSRGGTADTQYF
-	TRBJ2-1	TRBV12-3/TRBV12-4	-	TGTGCCAGCAGTTTAGGTTTGCTGCCCTACAATGAGCAGTTCTTC	CASSLGLLPYNEQFF
-	TRBJ2-3	TRBV20-1	-	TGCAGTGCTAGAGATACGCGGGGGCCATACACAGATACGCAGTATTTT	CSARDTRGPYTDTQYF
-	TRBJ2-7	TRBV6-6	few	TGTGCCAGCAGTTACGAATCTTCGTCCTACGAGCAGTACTTC	CASSYESSSYEQYF
-	TRBJ1-2	TRBV30	-	TGTGCCTGGACTCATCTCCTTAACTATGGCTACACCTTC	CAWTHLLNYGYTF
TRBD1	TRBJ2-1	TRBV6-2/TRBV6-3	few	TGTGCCAGCCAAAGATACCGGGACAGTCCCAATGAGCAGTTCTTC	CASQRYRDSPNEQFF
-	TRBJ2-1	TRBV24-1	few	TGTGCCACCAGTGATCCAGGGGTAGCGGAGGGCAATGAGCAGTTCTTC	CATSDPGVAEGNEQFF
TRBD2	TRBJ2-3	TRBV7-8	few	TGTGCCAGCAGCCCGGGAGGACCTTCTACGCAGTATTTT	CASSPGGPSTQYF
TRBD2	TRBJ2-7	TRBV3-1	-	TGTGCCAGCAGCCAAGTTAATCCGGGACTAGCAAGGTACGAGCAGTACTTC	CASSQVNPGLARYEQYF
-	TRBJ2-7	TRBV10-3	few	TGTGCCATCAGTCTCGCGCCGGGACTCCTGGCCTACGAGCAGTACTTC	CAISLAPGLLAYEQYF
TRBD2	TRBJ2-1	TRBV7-6	-	TGTGCCAGCAGCTCGTCCACGGGACTAGCGGGGGGACTACCCTACAATGAGCAGTTCTTC	CASSSSTGLAGGLPYNEQFF
-	TRBJ2-1	TRBV5-1	-	TGCGCCAGCAGCTCCACTGTACATGAGCAGTTCTTC	CASSSTVHEQFF
-	TRBJ1-3	TRBV9	-	TGTGCCAGCAGTCGCAGGGAGCTGAACTCGGGAAACACCATATATTTT	CASSRRELNSGNTIYF
-	TRBJ1-3	TRBV5-1	few	TGCGCCAGCAGCTTGGTTCCCTGGGGCCAGGTTCCTTCTGGAAACACCATATATTTT	CASSLVPWGQVPSGNTIYF
TRBD1	TRBJ2-6	TRBV24-1	few	TGTGCCACCAGTGATCTTTGCATTGGACAGGGGGCTGCTGGGGCCAACGTCCTGACTTTC	CATSDLCIGQGAAGANVLTF
TRBD2	TRBJ2-2	TRBV29-1	-	TGCAGCGTTCCGGGACTAGCGGGAGATCCCGGGGAGCTGTTTTTT	CSVPGLAGDPGELFF
-	TRBJ2-4	TRBV6-2/TRBV6-3	-	TGTGCCAGCAGTTTTGACCCAGTTCGGAACATTCAGTACTTC	CASSFDPVRNIQYF
TRBD1	TRBJ1-5	TRBV20-1	few	TGCAGCACCGGGACAGGGATAAATCAGCCCCAGCATTTT	CSTGTGINQPQHF
TRBD1	TRBJ1-1	TRBV9	few	TGTGCCAGCAGCGTCGGACAGGGTGGGGAGATGAACACTGAAGCTTTCTTT	CASSVGQGGEMNTEAFF
TRBD2	TRBJ2-5	TRBV14	-	TGTGCCAGCAGCCAGATTGGACTAGCGGGACAAGAGACCCAGTACTTC	CASSQIGLAGQETQYF